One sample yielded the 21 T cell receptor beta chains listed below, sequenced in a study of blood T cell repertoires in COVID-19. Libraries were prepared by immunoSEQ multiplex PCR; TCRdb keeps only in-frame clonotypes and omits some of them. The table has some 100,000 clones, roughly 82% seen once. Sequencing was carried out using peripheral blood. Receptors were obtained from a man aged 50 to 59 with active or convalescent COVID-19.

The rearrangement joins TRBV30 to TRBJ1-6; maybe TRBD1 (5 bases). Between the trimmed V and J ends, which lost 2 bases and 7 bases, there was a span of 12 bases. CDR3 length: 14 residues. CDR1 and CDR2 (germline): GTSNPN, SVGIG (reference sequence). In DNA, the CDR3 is TGTGCCTGGAGTAGGACATTCGAGAATTCACCCCTCCACTTT. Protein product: CAWSRTFENSPLHF.

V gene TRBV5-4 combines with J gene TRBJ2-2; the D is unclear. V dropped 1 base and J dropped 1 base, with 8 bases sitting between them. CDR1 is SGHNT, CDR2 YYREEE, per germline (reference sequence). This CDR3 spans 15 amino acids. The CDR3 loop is CASSLTPENTGELFF. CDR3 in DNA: TGTGCCAGCAGCTTGACGCCAGAGAACACCGGGGAGCTGTTTTTT.

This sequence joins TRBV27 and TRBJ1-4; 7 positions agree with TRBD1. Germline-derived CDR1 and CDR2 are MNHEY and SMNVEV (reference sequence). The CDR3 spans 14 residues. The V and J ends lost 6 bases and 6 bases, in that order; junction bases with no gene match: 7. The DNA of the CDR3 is TGTGCCAGCAGCCCCGGGACAGAGTATGAAAAACTGTTTTTT. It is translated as CASSPGTEYEKLFF.

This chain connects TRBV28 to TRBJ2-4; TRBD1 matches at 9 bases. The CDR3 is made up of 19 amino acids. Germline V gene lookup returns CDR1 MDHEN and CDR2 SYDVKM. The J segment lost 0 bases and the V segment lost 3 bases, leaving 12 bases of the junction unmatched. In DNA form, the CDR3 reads TGTGCCAGCAGTTTGGGGGTGGTACAGGGGGCCATAGCCAAAAACATTCAGTACTTC. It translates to CASSLGVVQGAIAKNIQYF.

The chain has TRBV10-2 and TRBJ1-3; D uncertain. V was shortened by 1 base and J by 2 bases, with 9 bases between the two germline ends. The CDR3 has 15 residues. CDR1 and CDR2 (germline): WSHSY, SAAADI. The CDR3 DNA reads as TGCGCCAGCAGTGAGTTCCCCGGGACTGGAAACACCATATATTTT. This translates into CASSEFPGTGNTIYF.

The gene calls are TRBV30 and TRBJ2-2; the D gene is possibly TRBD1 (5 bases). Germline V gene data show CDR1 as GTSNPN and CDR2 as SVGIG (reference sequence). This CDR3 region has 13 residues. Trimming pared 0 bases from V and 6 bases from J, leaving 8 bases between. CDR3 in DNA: TGTGCCTGGAGTGTACAGGCAGCCGGGGAGCTGTTTTTT. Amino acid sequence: CAWSVQAAGELFF.

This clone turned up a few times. CDR3 DNA sequence: TGTGCCAGCACCGCAGGTGGGTGCTATGGCTACACCTTC. This gives the protein CASTAGGCYGYTF. The V gene is TRBV9, the J gene TRBJ1-2; no firm D call. The CDR3 loop spans 13 amino acids. The germline V gene has CDR1 SGDLS and CDR2 YYNGEE. Trimming took 6 bases from V and 4 from J, leaving 13 bases between them.

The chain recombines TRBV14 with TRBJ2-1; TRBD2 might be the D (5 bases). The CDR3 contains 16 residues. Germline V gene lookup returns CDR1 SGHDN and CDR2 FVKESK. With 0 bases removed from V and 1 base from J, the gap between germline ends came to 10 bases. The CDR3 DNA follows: TGTGCCAGCAGCCAAGAAGAGAGGGTGTCCTACAATGAGCAGTTCTTC. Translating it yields CASSQEERVSYNEQFF.

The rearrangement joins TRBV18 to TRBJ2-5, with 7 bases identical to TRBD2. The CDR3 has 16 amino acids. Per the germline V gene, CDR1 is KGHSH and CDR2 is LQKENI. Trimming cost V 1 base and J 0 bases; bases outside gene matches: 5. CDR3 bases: TGTGCCAGCTCACCACGGTCCGGGGGGAACCAAGAGACCCAGTACTTC. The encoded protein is CASSPRSGGNQETQYF.

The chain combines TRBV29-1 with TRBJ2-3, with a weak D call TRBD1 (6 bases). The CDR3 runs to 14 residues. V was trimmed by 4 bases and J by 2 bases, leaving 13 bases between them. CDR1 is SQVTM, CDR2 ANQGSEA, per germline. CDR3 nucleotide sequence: TGCAGCGTTGGACAGGTCTGGGACACAGATACGCAGTATTTT. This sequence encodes CSVGQVWDTDTQYF.

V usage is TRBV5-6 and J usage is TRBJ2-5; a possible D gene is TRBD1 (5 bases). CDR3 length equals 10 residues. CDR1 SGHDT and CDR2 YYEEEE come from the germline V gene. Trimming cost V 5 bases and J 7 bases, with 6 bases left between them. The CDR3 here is CASRRGTQYF. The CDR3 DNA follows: TGTGCCAGCAGAAGGGGGACCCAGTACTTC.

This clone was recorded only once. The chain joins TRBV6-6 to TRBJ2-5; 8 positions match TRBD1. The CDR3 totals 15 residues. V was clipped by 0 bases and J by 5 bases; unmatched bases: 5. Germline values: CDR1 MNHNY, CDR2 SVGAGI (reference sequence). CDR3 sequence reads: CASSYSGQGRETQYF. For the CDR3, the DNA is TGTGCCAGCAGTTACTCTGGACAGGGCCGCGAGACCCAGTACTTC.

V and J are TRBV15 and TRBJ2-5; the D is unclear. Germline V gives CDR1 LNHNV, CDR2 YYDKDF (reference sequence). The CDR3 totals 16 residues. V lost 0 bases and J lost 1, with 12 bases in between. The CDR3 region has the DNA TGTGCCACCAGCAGAGATGGTTGGAGTCTCCAAGAGACCCAGTACTTC. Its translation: CATSRDGWSLQETQYF.

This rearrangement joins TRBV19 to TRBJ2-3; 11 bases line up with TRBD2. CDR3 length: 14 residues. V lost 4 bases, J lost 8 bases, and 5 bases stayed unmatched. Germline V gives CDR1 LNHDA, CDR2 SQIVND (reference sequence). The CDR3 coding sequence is TGTGCCAGTAGTACTAGCGGGGGGCTGAGTACGCAGTATTTT. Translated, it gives CASSTSGGLSTQYF. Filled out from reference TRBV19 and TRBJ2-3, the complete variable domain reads DGGITQSPKYLFRKEGQNVTLSCEQNLNHDAMYWYRQDPGQGLRLIYYSQIVNDFQKGDIAEGYSVSREKKESFPLTVTSAQKNPTAFYLCASSTSGGLSTQYFGPGTRLTVL.

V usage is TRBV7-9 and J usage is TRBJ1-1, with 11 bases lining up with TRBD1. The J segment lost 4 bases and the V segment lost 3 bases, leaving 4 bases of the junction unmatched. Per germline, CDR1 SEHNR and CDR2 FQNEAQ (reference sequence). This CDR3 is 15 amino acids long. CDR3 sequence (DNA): TGTGCCAGCAGCTTCCTAGGGACAGGGGGCACTGAAGCTTTCTTT. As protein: CASSFLGTGGTEAFF.

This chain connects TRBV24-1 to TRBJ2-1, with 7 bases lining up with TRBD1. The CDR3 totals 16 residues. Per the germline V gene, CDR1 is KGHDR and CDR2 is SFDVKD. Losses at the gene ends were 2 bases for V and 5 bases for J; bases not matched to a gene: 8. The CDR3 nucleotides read TGTGCCACCAGTGATTGGGAAGGGGGCGCGGACAATGAGCAGTTCTTC. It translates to CATSDWEGGADNEQFF.

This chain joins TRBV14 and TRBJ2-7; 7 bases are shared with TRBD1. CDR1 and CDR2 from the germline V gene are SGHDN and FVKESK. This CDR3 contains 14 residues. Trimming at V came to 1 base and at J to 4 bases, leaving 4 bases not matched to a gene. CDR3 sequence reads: CASSQVVRGYEQYF. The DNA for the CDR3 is TGTGCCAGCAGCCAAGTTGTCAGGGGGTACGAGCAGTACTTC.

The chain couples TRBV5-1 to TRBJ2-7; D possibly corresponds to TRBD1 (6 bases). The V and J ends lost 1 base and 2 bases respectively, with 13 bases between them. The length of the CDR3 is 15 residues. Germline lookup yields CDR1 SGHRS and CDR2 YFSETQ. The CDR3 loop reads CASSLIPGDAYEQYV. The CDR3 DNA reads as TGCGCCAGCAGCTTGATTCCAGGGGACGCCTACGAGCAGTACGTC.

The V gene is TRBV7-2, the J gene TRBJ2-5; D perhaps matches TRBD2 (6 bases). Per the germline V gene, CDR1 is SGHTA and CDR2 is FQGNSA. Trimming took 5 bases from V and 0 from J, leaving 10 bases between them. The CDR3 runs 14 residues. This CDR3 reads CASSARTNQETQYF. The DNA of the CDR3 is TGTGCCAGCAGCGCGAGGACTAACCAAGAGACCCAGTACTTC.

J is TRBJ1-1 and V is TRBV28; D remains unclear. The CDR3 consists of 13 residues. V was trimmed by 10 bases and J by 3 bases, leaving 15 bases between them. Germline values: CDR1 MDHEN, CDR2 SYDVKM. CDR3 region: CATWRTTDTEAFF. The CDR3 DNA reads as TGTGCCACCTGGCGGACTACGGACACTGAAGCTTTCTTT. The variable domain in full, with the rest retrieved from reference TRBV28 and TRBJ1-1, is DVKVTQSSRYLVKRTGEKVFLECVQDMDHENMFWYRQDPGLGLRLIYFSYDVKMKEKGDIPEGYSVSREKKERFSLILESASTNQTSMYLCATWRTTDTEAFFGQGTRLTVV.

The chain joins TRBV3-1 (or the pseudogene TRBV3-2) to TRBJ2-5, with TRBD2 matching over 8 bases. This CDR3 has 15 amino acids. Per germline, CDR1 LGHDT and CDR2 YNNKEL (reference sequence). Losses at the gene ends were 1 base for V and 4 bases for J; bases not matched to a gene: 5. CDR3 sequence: CASSQAGGRAETQYF. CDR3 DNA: TGTGCCAGCAGCCAAGCGGGGGGGAGGGCAGAGACCCAGTACTTC.